The present T cell receptor beta chain was sequenced within a study of T cell responses to AZD1222 COVID-19 vaccine. Remarks on this clone: Its antigen remains unidentified.

Measured with immunoSEQ multiplex PCR; TCRdb has only the in-frame clones, and not every one. This sample has around 140,000 clones, with about 93% found just once. Findings of the study overall: Increased Spike-specific TCR breadth and depth were observed after two AZD1222 doses. Just 5 or 6 AZD1222 recipients tested seropositive at baseline.

Trimming left V 10 bases short and J 7 bases short, with 17 bases between. The CDR3 sequence is 13 residues long. This receptor was taken from an adult in good health. The specimen was peripheral blood, collected on day 0 of AZD1222 vaccination. The V gene is TRBV12-3 or TRBV12-4, the J gene TRBJ1-3, with D possibly being TRBD1 (6 bases). DNA for the CDR3: TGTGCCATTACACGGGGGGGGCGGAACACCATATATTTT. As protein: CAITRGGRNTIYF.